These 4 T cell receptor beta chains originate from one sample sequenced in a study of neoadjuvant anti-PD-1 for oral cavity cancer. This sample's time point: after neoadjuvant nivolumab, at surgical resection. The repertoire was sequenced with immunoSEQ multiplex PCR; TCRdb's copy has only in-frame clones and lacks some. The sample consists of about 13,000 clones, just under 75% of them appearing once. The sequencing used PBMCs, collected after nivolumab (anti-PD-1) treatment. These receptors were taken from a person aged 40-85 years with oral cavity squamous cell carcinoma.

The gene calls are TRBV7-9 and TRBJ2-7, with D unresolved. CDR1 and CDR2 (germline): SEHNR, FQNEAQ (reference sequence). The length of the CDR3 is 13 residues. V was trimmed by 2 bases and J by 1 base, leaving 6 bases between them. This chain's CDR3 is CASSLWGSYEQYF. CDR3 nucleotide sequence: TGTGCCAGCAGCTTATGGGGTTCCTACGAGCAGTACTTC.

The chain carries TRBV9 and TRBJ2-2; D is possibly TRBD2 (5 bases). The length of the CDR3 is 15 residues. The germline V and J ends were trimmed by 4 bases and 5 bases, with 15 bases remaining between them. Germline V gives CDR1 SGDLS, CDR2 YYNGEE. The CDR3 DNA follows: TGTGCCAGCAGCCCCGAGGCGGGTCGGACCGGGGAGCTGTTTTTT. It translates to CASSPEAGRTGELFF.

This chain connects TRBV2 to TRBJ2-3; D is unclear. The CDR3 loop spans 13 amino acids. CDR1 is SNHLY and CDR2 is FYNNEI in the germline V gene. V was trimmed by 4 bases and J by 0 bases, leaving 5 bases between them. Here the CDR3 DNA reads TGTGCCAGCAGTGCGCCTAGCACAGATACGCAGTATTTT. The encoded protein is CASSAPSTDTQYF.

The V and J genes are TRBV5-1 and TRBJ2-2; D unclear. The CDR3 length is 16 residues. Trimming pared 4 bases from V and 0 bases from J, leaving 13 bases between. Germline V gene data show CDR1 as SGHRS and CDR2 as YFSETQ. CDR3 in DNA: TGCGCCAGCAGCGGGCTAAGCAGGACGAACACCGGGGAGCTGTTTTTT. Translating it yields CASSGLSRTNTGELFF.